This T cell receptor beta chain was obtained from a study of regulatory T cells in long-lasting Graves disease (dated by TCRdb to the early 2020s). In terms of the full investigation: In the newly diagnosed Graves' disease group, patients had been taking antithyroid drugs for less than 3 months. Patients with persistent Graves' disease were compared with patients with newly diagnosed Graves' disease using TCR sequencing and RNA sequencing of peripheral blood. The study was registered as a clinical trial and conducted in China. A total of about 35 samples underwent TCR sequencing, from about 13 patients with persistent Graves' disease and approximately 20 patients with newly diagnosed Graves' disease.

The meaning of the sample's time point label: newly diagnosed GD, antithyroid drugs for less than 3 months. For both TCR sequencing and RNA sequencing, RNA was extracted from PBMCs using TRIzol. The diagnosis of Graves' disease followed American Thyroid Association guidelines. Patients for the study were recruited at an endocrinology department in Xi'an, China. Each patient gave 7 to 9.5 milliliters of peripheral blood, collected in an EDTA anticoagulant tube. Ficoll Paque Plus density gradient separation was used to isolate PBMCs, and no additional T cell sorting was done. An Agilent 2100 Bioanalyzer and agarose gel were used to assess RNA quality, and a NanoDrop 2000 was used to measure RNA concentration. Broad study findings and their caveats: TRBV28, TRBJ1-2 and TRBJ2-5 were preferentially used in persistent disease, while TRBV20-1 and TRBJ2-1 were favored in newly diagnosed disease. More public clonotypes were shared among persistent patients (under 3,000) than among newly diagnosed patients (more than 900). The authors noted that the small sample size was a limitation that may lower accuracy. The study examined only peripheral blood because the primary lesion, thyroid tissue, could not be accessed. Only the TCR beta chain was sequenced and analyzed. Lower TCR Shannon entropy and fewer highly expanded clones were observed in persistent Graves' disease patients than in newly diagnosed patients, which suggested clonal expansion.

Via the germline V gene, CDR1 is MDHEN and CDR2 SYDVKM. The junction carries 12 bases between V and J, which are trimmed by 2 bases and 2 bases respectively. Measured from the cysteine to the phenylalanine, the CDR3 is 15 residues long. CDR3 DNA is the only sequence kept; it has 45 bases, read in frame from the first base. Library prep was done by multiplex PCR. TCRdb names Illumina HiSeq 4000 as the instrument used. CDR3 regions were amplified by Arm-PCR with iRepertoire HTBI primers to construct TCR beta libraries. Before sequencing, the PCR products went through gel purification. Turning to the authors' computational methods: Gene usage analysis of CDR3 amino acid clonotypes relied on the approximately 60 TRBV and 14 TRBJ segments identified across samples. COPE and FqMerger were used to merge the filtered high-quality paired reads into contigs. BLAST was used to align contigs to IMGT TRBV, TRBD and TRBJ reference genes, and CDR3 was defined according to IMGT. Any clonotype with a frequency above 0.1% was counted as a highly expanded clone. Repertoire diversity was measured by Shannon entropy, and V-J evenness by the Gini coefficient. A clonotype found in more than one individual was treated as public. The raw public data were reprocessed by TCRdb itself: fastp quality trimming at Q25, MiXCR clonotype calling, in-frame beta chains only. Each entry is one CDR3 protein sequence, shown with its most common DNA and genes. These V and J calls rely on TCRdb rather than the paper's analysis. The sample includes some 250,000 distinct CDR3 sequences, with about 16% observed a single time. Of the sample, 22% is held by the ten largest clones.

In its sample, this clonotype was seen many times. Its binding antigen is unknown. It has no much larger one-base neighbor in the sample; base qualities were not kept. This sequence was found in a female donor with Graves disease. This sequence uses TRBV28 and TRBJ1-2; a confident D gene designation cannot be given. Sequenced material: peripheral blood mononuclear cells (PBMCs), taken at new diagnosis, from a patient treated with antithyroid drugs. The CDR3 region reads CASSLAGIENYGYTF. At the DNA level, the sequence is TGTGCCAGCAGTTTAGCAGGCATCGAAAACTATGGCTACACCTTC.